This TCR beta chain was observed in a study of T cells after yellow fever vaccination. Overall study results and limits: Secondary responses were weaker yet peaked faster, day 5 versus 15. Some clonotypes were seen in both the CD4 and the CD8 compartments. These made up a small share and likely arose from convergent recombination. The booster saw the reappearance of most primary-vaccination clones (around 96% CD4, roughly 87% CD8).

Notes on this clonotype: Its specificity is not known.

The germline gives CDR1 SGHAT, CDR2 FQNNGV. The CDR3 is 15 amino acids. V lost 5 bases, J lost 5 bases, and 6 bases stayed unmatched. TCRdb independently ran MiXCR on the 5' RACE reads; one entry per CDR3 protein. The sample holds a few hundred thousand distinct CDR3 sequences, about 19% seen once. The sample in question was PBMCs, obtained 15 days after the yellow fever booster vaccination. The genes are TRBV11-2 and TRBJ2-1, with 10 bases identical to TRBD2. The sequence was collected from a young man who received the YFV17D yellow fever vaccine. The CDR3 sequence is CASSKLAGPNNEQFF. CDR3 DNA: TGTGCCAGCAGCAAACTAGCGGGGCCAAACAATGAGCAGTTCTTC.